These 21 T cell receptor beta chains came from one sample sequenced in a study of siplizumab effects on memory and regulatory T cells. This table comes from immunoSEQ multiplex PCR, and its TCRdb copy is limited to in-frame clones, with some not included. Here the sample spans about 56,000 clones, around 97% being singletons. Sample: naive CD8+ T cells sorted from blood. The origin of the receptors is a human donor in good health.

This clone was detected once. The J gene is TRBJ2-1, the V gene TRBV10-3, with 11 bases identical to TRBD1. This CDR3 is 17 amino acids long. Germline CDR1 and CDR2: ENHRY and SYGVKD. The V gene end was trimmed by 2 bases and the J gene end by 9 bases; junction bases not matched to a gene: 12. The chain's CDR3 is CAISEVDRGRQEGEQFF. CDR3 coding DNA: TGTGCCATCAGTGAGGTGGACAGGGGGCGCCAAGAGGGTGAGCAGTTCTTC.

V gene TRBV28 combines with J gene TRBJ2-5; TRBD2 aligns across 11 bases. After removal of 3 bases from V and 2 bases from J, the junction contained 11 bases not matched to a gene. The CDR3 runs 18 residues. CDR1 is MDHEN, CDR2 SYDVKM, per germline. CDR3 loop: CASSLRSLAGGPQETQYF. DNA for the CDR3: TGTGCCAGCAGTTTGCGTTCGCTAGCGGGAGGACCTCAAGAGACCCAGTACTTC.

This rearrangement joins TRBV5-6 to TRBJ2-3; 8 positions agree with TRBD2. The CDR3 covers 16 residues. The germline V gene has CDR1 SGHDT and CDR2 YYEEEE. V shed 0 bases, J shed 2 bases, and the junction held 5 bases outside the gene matches. The CDR3 loop is CASSLEAGGITDTQYF. CDR3 coding DNA: TGTGCCAGCAGCTTGGAGGCGGGAGGAATCACAGATACGCAGTATTTT.

The genes are TRBV2 and TRBJ1-1; tentative D call: TRBD1 (6 bases). The germline V gene has CDR1 SNHLY and CDR2 FYNNEI. Trimming left V 8 bases short and J 1 base short, with 14 bases between. The CDR3 covers 14 residues. The CDR3 sequence is CASPTQGRNTEAFF. The CDR3 DNA is TGTGCCAGCCCAACACAGGGAAGGAACACTGAAGCTTTCTTT. The full variable domain, completed using reference TRBV2 and TRBJ1-1, is EPEVTQTPSHQVTQMGQEVILRCVPISNHLYFYWYRQILGQKVEFLVSFYNNEISEKSEIFDDQFSVERPDGSNFTLKIRSTKLEDSAMYFCASPTQGRNTEAFFGQGTRLTVV.

The CDR3 DNA is TGTGCCAGCAGCGTGGGGGGTAATCAGCCCCAGCATTTT. The encoded protein is CASSVGGNQPQHF. V usage is TRBV6-1 and J usage is TRBJ1-5; maybe TRBD1 (5 bases). V lost 6 bases and J lost 4, with 10 bases in between. Germline-derived CDR1 and CDR2 are MNHNS and SASEGT. This CDR3 contains 13 residues.

The DNA of the CDR3 is TGTGCCAGTAGTTCGGGACTAGCGGGAGGCGGTTGGGATGAGCAGTTCTTC. This sequence encodes CASSSGLAGGGWDEQFF. This chain uses TRBV19 with TRBJ2-1; TRBD2 matches 15 bases. The J segment lost 8 bases and the V segment lost 5 bases, leaving 10 bases of the junction unmatched. The length of the CDR3 is 17 residues. CDR1 LNHDA and CDR2 SQIVND come from the germline V gene (reference sequence).

This clone was seen a single time. The chain combines TRBV28 with TRBJ2-5; perhaps D is TRBD1 or TRBD2 (5 bases each). The V end lost 3 bases, the J end lost 2 bases, and 10 bases lay between the germline ends. The CDR3 runs 14 residues. Germline assignment: CDR1 MDHEN and CDR2 SYDVKM. DNA for the CDR3: TGTGCCAGCAGTTTGGGACGCGAGCAAGAGACCCAGTACTTC. This sequence encodes CASSLGREQETQYF.

V usage is TRBV9 and J usage is TRBJ2-5; 7 bases fit TRBD2. Per the germline V gene, CDR1 is SGDLS and CDR2 is YYNGEE. The CDR3 contains 15 residues. Trimming took 3 bases from V and 2 from J; bases not matched to a gene: 7. The CDR3 loop is CASSEGGDLQETQYF. The DNA of the CDR3 is TGTGCCAGCAGCGAGGGAGGGGACCTACAAGAGACCCAGTACTTC.

The rearrangement uses TRBV28 and TRBJ1-5; D remains unclear. The germline V and J ends were trimmed by 1 base and 0 bases, with 4 bases remaining between them. CDR1 is MDHEN, CDR2 SYDVKM, per germline. This CDR3 region has 14 residues. CDR3 residues: CASSLSYSNQPQHF. The CDR3 DNA is TGTGCCAGCAGTTTATCCTATAGCAATCAGCCCCAGCATTTT.

The sample holds one count of this clone. The chain links TRBV14 to TRBJ2-5, with D perhaps matching TRBD1 (6 bases). V shed 1 base and J shed 4 bases, with 13 bases lying between them. The CDR3 loop spans 15 amino acids. From germline, CDR1 is SGHDN and CDR2 FVKESK. CDR3: CASSQAGRGGETQYF. CDR3 DNA: TGTGCCAGCAGCCAAGCGGGCAGGGGCGGAGAGACCCAGTACTTC. Filled out from reference TRBV14 and TRBJ2-5, the complete variable domain reads EAGVTQFPSHSVIEKGQTVTLRCDPISGHDNLYWYRRVMGKEIKFLLHFVKESKQDESGMPNNRFLAERTGGTYSTLKVQPAELEDSGVYFCASSQAGRGGETQYFGPGTRLLVL.

The gene calls are TRBV19 and TRBJ2-1; D unclear. Trimming pared 5 bases from V and 5 bases from J, leaving 16 bases between. The germline gives CDR1 LNHDA, CDR2 SQIVND (reference sequence). The CDR3 contains 15 residues. CDR3 nucleotide sequence: TGTGCCAGTAGTCCCGAGTCCCCTCCTAACAATGAGCAGTTCTTC. Translating it yields CASSPESPPNNEQFF. The variable domain in full, with the rest retrieved from reference TRBV19 and TRBJ2-1, is DGGITQSPKYLFRKEGQNVTLSCEQNLNHDAMYWYRQDPGQGLRLIYYSQIVNDFQKGDIAEGYSVSREKKESFPLTVTSAQKNPTAFYLCASSPESPPNNEQFFGPGTRLTVL.

The chain carries TRBV9 and TRBJ2-3; 11 positions match TRBD2. Trimming removed 4 bases from V and 2 bases from J; junction bases left unmatched: 6. Germline loops: CDR1 SGDLS, CDR2 YYNGEE. This CDR3 is 16 amino acids long. This CDR3 is CASSILAGGPTDTQYF. DNA of the CDR3: TGTGCCAGCAGCATATTAGCGGGAGGGCCCACAGATACGCAGTATTTT. Drawing the rest from reference TRBV9 and TRBJ2-3, the complete variable domain is DSGVTQTPKHLITATGQRVTLRCSPRSGDLSVYWYQQSLDQGLQFLIQYYNGEERAKGNILERFSAQQFPDLHSELNLSSLELGDSALYFCASSILAGGPTDTQYFGPGTRLTVL.

This chain uses TRBV30 with TRBJ2-1, with 14 bases lining up with TRBD2. Germline-derived CDR1 and CDR2 are GTSNPN and SVGIG (reference sequence). The V gene end was trimmed by 5 bases and the J gene end by 0 bases; junction bases not matched to a gene: 9. CDR3 length: 18 amino acids. CDR3 coding DNA: TGTGCCTGGGATGGACTAGCGGGAGGATTTAGCTCCTACAATGAGCAGTTCTTC. Residues: CAWDGLAGGFSSYNEQFF.

The genes are TRBV7-9 and TRBJ2-6; D is perhaps TRBD1 or TRBD2 (6 bases each). The CDR3 consists of 16 residues. V was shortened by 5 bases and J by 4 bases, with 15 bases between the two germline ends. CDR1 SEHNR and CDR2 FQNEAQ come from the germline V gene (reference sequence). The CDR3 coding sequence is TGTGCCAGCAGCGGACCCCCGGGGGCCGGGGCCAACGTCCTGACTTTC. Encoded protein: CASSGPPGAGANVLTF. Complete variable domain (other parts from reference TRBV7-9 and TRBJ2-6): DTGVSQNPRHKITKRGQNVTFRCDPISEHNRLYWYRQTLGQGPEFLTYFQNEAQLEKSRLLSDRFSAERPKGSFSTLEIQRTEQGDSAMYLCASSGPPGAGANVLTFGAGSRLTVL.

The J gene is TRBJ2-5, the V gene TRBV7-9, with TRBD2 as a possible D gene (6 bases). Germline CDR1 is SEHNR and CDR2 is FQNEAQ (reference sequence). This CDR3 comprises 13 residues. Trimming shortened V by 5 bases and J by 5 bases, and 12 bases separated the two germline ends. The CDR3 DNA sequence: TGTGCCAGCAGCCCTGGGACTGCCGAGACCCAGTACTTC. Its protein product is CASSPGTAETQYF.

The V gene is TRBV7-2, the J gene TRBJ2-7, with D maybe TRBD2 (6 bases). This CDR3 spans 13 amino acids. V shed 7 bases and J shed 1 base, with 11 bases lying between them. Germline CDR1 SGHTA, CDR2 FQGNSA. The CDR3 DNA follows: TGTGCCAGCAATACGGGACTTTCCTACGAGCAGTACTTC. It specifies CASNTGLSYEQYF. Full variable domain (outside the CDR3, taken from reference TRBV7-2 and TRBJ2-7): GAGVSQSPSNKVTEKGKDVELRCDPISGHTALYWYRQSLGQGLEFLIYFQGNSAPDKSGLPSDRFSAERTGGSVSTLTIQRTQQEDSAVYLCASNTGLSYEQYFGPGTRLTVT.

The V gene is TRBV7-6, the J gene TRBJ2-3; D is unclear. Trimming cost V 1 base and J 1 base, with 3 bases left between them. Germline V gives CDR1 SGHVS, CDR2 FNYEAQ. The CDR3 sequence is 13 residues long. CDR3 residues: CASSLGRTDTQYF. In DNA, the CDR3 is TGTGCCAGCAGCTTAGGGCGCACAGATACGCAGTATTTT.

The chain is built from TRBV5-5 and TRBJ2-5; 11 nucleotides match TRBD2. V trimming: 1 base; J trimming: 2 bases; junction bases outside the gene matches: 1. The CDR3 loop spans 15 amino acids. The V gene's germline CDR1 is SGHKS and CDR2 YYEKEE (reference sequence). The CDR3 here is CASSLRLAGQETQYF. The CDR3 region has the DNA TGTGCCAGCAGCTTGAGACTAGCGGGGCAAGAGACCCAGTACTTC.

The chain uses TRBV12-5 and TRBJ2-3; 8 bases match TRBD2. The CDR3 loop spans 15 amino acids. CDR1 and CDR2 from the germline V gene are LGHNT and FRNRAP. V lost 3 bases, J lost 6 bases, and 8 bases stayed unmatched. Here the CDR3 DNA reads TGTGCTAGTGGTTTCCAGCGGGAGTCACCCGATACGCAGTATTTT. It translates to CASGFQRESPDTQYF.

This rearrangement joins TRBV28 to TRBJ2-5; D is possibly TRBD2 (5 bases). The CDR3 extends over 15 amino acids. With 2 bases removed from V and 5 bases from J, the gap between germline ends came to 15 bases. From germline, CDR1 is MDHEN and CDR2 SYDVKM. The CDR3 sequence: CASSLRILGWETQYF. The CDR3 coding sequence is TGTGCCAGCAGTTTACGGATACTAGGGTGGGAGACCCAGTACTTC.

V and J are TRBV13 and TRBJ2-7; D may be TRBD1 or TRBD2 (5 bases each). In germline, CDR1 is PRHDT, CDR2 FYEKMQ (reference sequence). The CDR3 sequence is 12 residues long. V was cut by 6 bases and J by 6 bases, with 12 bases left in between. CDR3 in amino acids: CASSSLGGEQYF. CDR3 sequence (DNA): TGTGCCAGCAGTTCTCTTGGGGGCGAGCAGTACTTC. Based on the CDR3 plus reference TRBV13 and TRBJ2-7, the full variable domain is AAGVIQSPRHLIKEKRETATLKCYPIPRHDTVYWYQQGPGQDPQFLISFYEKMQSDKGSIPDRFSAQQFSDYHSELNMSSLELGDSALYFCASSSLGGEQYFGPGTRLTVT.